Sequencing of this TCR beta chain was carried out in a study of cytomegalovirus exposure and HLA in healthy donors. Overall study results and limits: TRBV6-2, TRBV6-3 and other indistinguishable V segments were excluded.

To note about this clone: As yet, its antigen is unknown.

In the PCR, 60 Vbeta and 13 Jbeta primers were used. Data came from immunoSEQ multiplex PCR; TCRdb stores just in-frame clones and leaves some out. The sample yields more than 140,000 clones, 55% to 70% seen once. Trimming removed 11 bases from V and 0 bases from J; junction bases left unmatched: 15. This CDR3 spans 16 amino acids. CDR1 is SEHNR and CDR2 is FQNEAQ in the germline V gene (reference sequence). The chain recombines TRBV7-9 with TRBJ2-7; TRBD1 matches at 8 bases. The specimen was PBMCs. This receptor was taken from a woman in her twenties or thirties in good health and CMV-seropositive. CDR3 residues: CAYSRGETGGSYEQYF. CDR3 in DNA: TGTGCCTACAGTCGAGGGGAAACAGGGGGCTCCTACGAGCAGTACTTC.